The clone carrying this T cell receptor beta chain came up a few times. The antigen remains unidentified. Whole-study results and caveats: Tumor Treg TCRs overlapped most with tumor naive CD4+ cells. The larger-cohort validation was restricted to a single TCR beta V-J rearrangement rather than whole repertoires. The TCR gene usage of tumor memory CD4+ T cells clustered together with blood and lymph node memory CD4+ cells and with lymph node naive CD4+ cells.

Full-length variable regions came from constant-region reverse primers plus semi-nested Nested Universal Primer A PCR. TCRdb reprocessed the 5' RACE reads via MiXCR and lists one record per CDR3 protein. Altogether fewer than 65,000 distinct CDR3 sequences are present, more than 20% being singletons, with the ten largest covering roughly 3.2%. There are 15 residues in the CDR3. CDR1 and CDR2 (germline): SGHTA, FQGNSA. The ends were cut back, 5 bases at V and 3 bases at J, with 14 bases in the middle. Cells sorted as Tregs were CD4+, CD25+ and CD127-/low. The clonotype comes from a female donor with breast cancer. This chain joins TRBV7-2 and TRBJ1-5; D is unresolved. The sequenced sample was tumor-infiltrating Tregs sorted from the breast tumor. CDR3: CASSPSDGINQPQHF. The CDR3 nucleotides read TGTGCCAGCAGCCCCTCGGACGGTATCAATCAGCCCCAGCATTTT.